A selection of T cell receptor beta chains follows, all from one sample in a study of T cells after yellow fever vaccination. One entry per CDR3 protein, called by TCRdb with MiXCR from the 5' RACE reads. The data contain over 150,000 distinct CDR3 sequences, about 6% of them singletons. Sample: CD4+ T cells sorted from PBMCs, taken on the day of the first yellow fever vaccination. These receptors were taken from a man younger than 30 who received the YFV17D yellow fever vaccine. CDR3s include the opening cysteine and the closing phenylalanine or tryptophan. The order of the fields is CDR3 protein, CDR3 DNA, D gene, J gene, V gene, clone size. The D gene is left open where the match is weak. Some rows mark clone size as missing; the rest say once, few, many or name a class of expanded clone.

CASSEAQGFNSPLHF | TGTGCCAGCAGTGAAGCCCAGGGCTTCAATTCACCCCTCCACTTT | NA | TRBJ1-6 | TRBV6-1 | few
CASSVTGGGQPQHF | TGTGCCAGCAGCGTTACAGGGGGGGGTCAGCCCCAGCATTTT | TRBD1 | TRBJ1-5 | TRBV9 | NA
CASSQDRGFNEKLFF | TGTGCCAGCAGCCAGGACAGGGGGTTTAATGAAAAACTGTTTTTT | TRBD1 | TRBJ1-4 | TRBV4-2 | few
CATGSASGNTIYF | TGTGCCACAGGATCGGCTAGTGGAAACACCATATATTTT | NA | TRBJ1-3 | TRBV2 | NA
CASSEPGVYGYTF | TGTGCCAGCAGTGAACCAGGGGTCTATGGCTACACCTTC | NA | TRBJ1-2 | TRBV25-1 | NA
CASSLVGQGDTQYF | TGCGCCAGCAGCTTGGTGGGACAGGGTGACACCCAGTACTTC | TRBD1 | TRBJ2-5 | TRBV5-1 | many
CASSLDHSGNTIYF | TGCGCCAGCAGCTTAGATCACTCTGGAAACACCATATATTTT | NA | TRBJ1-3 | TRBV5-1 | many
CASSLIKGSGDTQYF | TGTGCCAGCAGTTTAATTAAGGGAAGTGGAGATACGCAGTATTTT | NA | TRBJ2-3 | TRBV12-3/TRBV12-4 | few
CASSPSSGGAHTQYF | TGTGCCAGCAGCCCGTCCAGCGGGGGGGCGCATACGCAGTATTTT | TRBD2 | TRBJ2-3 | TRBV7-2 | many
CSAREKNYGYTF | TGCAGTGCTCGGGAGAAGAACTATGGCTACACCTTC | NA | TRBJ1-2 | TRBV20-1 | NA
CSADGGGMPMNTEAFF | TGCAGTGCTGATGGCGGGGGGATGCCCATGAACACTGAAGCTTTCTTT | NA | TRBJ1-1 | TRBV20-1 | NA
CASSLGGASGAPRETQYF | TGTGCCAGCAGCTTAGGCGGTGCTAGCGGGGCCCCTCGGGAGACCCAGTACTTC | TRBD2 | TRBJ2-5 | TRBV11-2 | many
CAWNQGTMDQPQHF | TGTGCCTGGAATCAGGGTACCATGGATCAGCCCCAGCATTTT | NA | TRBJ1-5 | TRBV30 | NA
CASSPPRTGDGGELFF | TGTGCCAGCAGTCCCCCCCGGACAGGGGATGGCGGGGAGCTGTTTTTT | TRBD1 | TRBJ2-2 | TRBV28 | NA
CASSFKTGEVGSYNEQFF | TGTGCCAGCAGTTTCAAAACAGGGGAAGTAGGCTCCTACAATGAGCAGTTCTTC | TRBD1 | TRBJ2-1 | TRBV6-2/TRBV6-3 | few
CASSLVPARVFFGYTF | TGCGCCAGCAGCTTGGTTCCTGCGAGGGTCTTCTTCGGCTACACCTTC | NA | TRBJ1-2 | TRBV5-1 | many
CASSLFGRGPTDTQYF | TGTGCCAGCAGCTTGTTCGGTCGGGGTCCCACAGATACGCAGTATTTT | NA | TRBJ2-3 | TRBV5-5 | many
CASSPDRGYGYTF | TGTGCCAGTAGTCCGGACAGGGGTTATGGCTACACCTTC | TRBD1 | TRBJ1-2 | TRBV19 | NA
CASSPFEGEAFF | TGTGCCAGCAGCCCCTTTGAGGGTGAAGCTTTCTTT | NA | TRBJ1-1 | TRBV9 | NA
CASSPRQGGYGYTF | TGTGCCAGCAGCCCACGACAGGGTGGCTATGGCTACACCTTC | TRBD1 | TRBJ1-2 | TRBV7-2 | many
CASSPPESGAYNEQFF | TGTGCCAGCAGCCCCCCAGAAAGCGGGGCTTACAATGAGCAGTTCTTC | TRBD2 | TRBJ2-1 | TRBV5-4 | few
CASSLLLAGGEQYF | TGTGCCAGCAGCTTATTACTAGCGGGGGGGGAGCAGTACTTC | TRBD2 | TRBJ2-7 | TRBV7-2 | NA
CASRRGDGEAFF | TGCGCCAGCAGGAGGGGGGATGGTGAAGCTTTCTTT | NA | TRBJ1-1 | TRBV4-1 | many
CASSPRDFNTGELFF | TGCGCCAGCAGCCCGAGGGACTTTAACACCGGGGAGCTGTTTTTT | NA | TRBJ2-2 | TRBV4-3 | few